This entry is about one TCR beta chain. Per the original methods: Nucleated cell counts were estimated from reference gene primer amplification. Assay used: immunoSEQ multiplex PCR; TCRdb lists only in-frame clones, some missing. For V, J and clone size, that table is used; D and trimming come from the DNA. Of some 170,000 clones detected, 85% appear once; the ten largest clones hold around 1%. This sample was taken from a study of blood T cell repertoires in COVID-19. The germline gives CDR1 SGHNT, CDR2 YYREEE (reference sequence). Trimming took 0 bases from V and 6 from J; bases not matched to a gene: 3. CDR3 size: 15 residues.

The chain carries TRBV5-4 and TRBJ1-2; 12 bases are shared with TRBD1. Material: peripheral blood. This sequence was found in a man aged 35-49 years with acute or convalescent COVID-19. This chain's CDR3 is CASSLGGTGGDGYTF. Written as DNA, the CDR3 is TGTGCCAGCAGCTTGGGAGGGACAGGGGGCGATGGCTACACCTTC.